These T cell receptor beta chains were read from a single sample in a study of cytomegalovirus exposure and HLA in healthy donors. Produced via immunoSEQ multiplex PCR; TCRdb's table is partial and in-frame only. The table includes more than 200,000 clones, around three quarters detected once. Source material: PBMCs. The receptors here all came from a man aged 35 to 55 in good health and CMV-seronegative. The CDR3 runs from the conserved cysteine through the conserved F or W. Fields, in order: CDR3 length, V gene, CDR3 protein.

length: 13
V: TRBV11-2
CDR3: CASSFFQYNEQFF

length: 15
V: TRBV5-6
CDR3: CASSLGTAGGDGYTF

length: 17
V: TRBV5-1
CDR3: CASSRRSGSPGTGELFF

length: 12
V: TRBV6-6
CDR3: CASSAGNYGYTF

length: 12
V: TRBV7-9
CDR3: CASSHDNYEQYF

length: 12
V: TRBV28
CDR3: CASGGVEGAQYF

length: 15
V: TRBV27
CDR3: CASSFGQTYRNIQYF

length: 13
V: TRBV7-9
CDR3: CASSLAGGYGYTF

length: 15
V: TRBV4-3
CDR3: CASSQHYRERYEQYF

length: 13
V: TRBV28
CDR3: CASSFTGVYEQYF

length: 15
V: TRBV13
CDR3: CASSLLGLNTGELFF

length: 14
V: TRBV11-3
CDR3: CASSLGTGVGELFF

length: 14
V: TRBV2
CDR3: CASSEKFSSGELFF

length: 15
V: TRBV5-4
CDR3: CASTLTSGSLDEQFF

length: 15
V: TRBV13
CDR3: CASSLGAGNNYGYTF

length: 16
V: TRBV13
CDR3: CASSARGLTNTGELFF

length: 16
V: TRBV10-1
CDR3: CASSESKQGRTDTQYF

length: 16
V: TRBV2
CDR3: CASSLTRTAQNTEAFF

length: 13
V: TRBV6-5
CDR3: CASSPHSNYGYTF

length: 18
V: TRBV15
CDR3: CATSRVAGDPSSYNEQFF